By frequency in the sample, the clone carrying this T cell receptor beta chain is medium-sized. These data come from a study of metastatic and nonmetastatic thyroid tumors. All patients were untreated before thyroid surgery. Germline CDR1 is SGDLS and CDR2 is YYNGEE. There are 14 residues in the CDR3. Trimming stripped 4 bases from V and 5 bases from J, with 12 bases between. TCRdb used MiXCR to call clones anew from the PCR reads. The repertoire has fewer than 9,500 clones, 19% of them found once; the top ten carry over 8.5%. This sequence was found in a female donor with papillary thyroid cancer or a benign thyroid nodule (not recorded which). Some clones in this sample may be carry-over from other donors' samples. The sample comprised adjacent normal tissue. The chain employs TRBV9 and TRBJ2-2; D is undetermined. DNA for the CDR3: TGTGCCAGCAGCCCCCATTTGGAGACCGGGGAGCTGTTTTTT. Amino acid sequence: CASSPHLETGELFF.